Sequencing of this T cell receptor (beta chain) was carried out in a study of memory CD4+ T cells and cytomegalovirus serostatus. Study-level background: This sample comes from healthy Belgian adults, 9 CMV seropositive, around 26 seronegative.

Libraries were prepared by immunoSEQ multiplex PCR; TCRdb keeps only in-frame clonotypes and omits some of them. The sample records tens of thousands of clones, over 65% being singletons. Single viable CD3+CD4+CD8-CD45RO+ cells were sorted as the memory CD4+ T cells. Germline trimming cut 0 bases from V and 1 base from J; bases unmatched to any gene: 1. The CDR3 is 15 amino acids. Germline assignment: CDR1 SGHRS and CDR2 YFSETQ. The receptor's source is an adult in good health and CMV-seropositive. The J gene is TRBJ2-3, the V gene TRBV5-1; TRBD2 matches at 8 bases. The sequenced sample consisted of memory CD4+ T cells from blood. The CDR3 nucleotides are TGCGCCAGCAGCTTGGGGCGGGAGGGCACAGATACGCAGTATTTT. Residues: CASSLGREGTDTQYF.